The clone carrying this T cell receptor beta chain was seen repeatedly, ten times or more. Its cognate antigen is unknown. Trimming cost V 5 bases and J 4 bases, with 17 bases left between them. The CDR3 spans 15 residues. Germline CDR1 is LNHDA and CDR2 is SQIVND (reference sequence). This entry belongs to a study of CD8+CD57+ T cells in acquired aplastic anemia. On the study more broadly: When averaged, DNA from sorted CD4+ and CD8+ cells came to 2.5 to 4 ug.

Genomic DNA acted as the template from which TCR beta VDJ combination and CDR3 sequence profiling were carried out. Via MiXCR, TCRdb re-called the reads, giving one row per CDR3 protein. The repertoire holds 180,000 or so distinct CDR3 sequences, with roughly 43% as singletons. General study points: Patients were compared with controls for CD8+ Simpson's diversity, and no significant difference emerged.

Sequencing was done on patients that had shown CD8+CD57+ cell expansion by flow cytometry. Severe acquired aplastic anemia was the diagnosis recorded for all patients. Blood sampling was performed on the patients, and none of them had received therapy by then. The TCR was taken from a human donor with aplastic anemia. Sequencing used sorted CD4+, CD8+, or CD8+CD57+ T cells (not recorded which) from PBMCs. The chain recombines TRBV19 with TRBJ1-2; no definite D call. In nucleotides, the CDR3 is TGTGCCAGTAGTGACACAGAGACTGCCTTCTATGGCTACACCTTC. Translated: CASSDTETAFYGYTF.